The T cell receptor beta chain under discussion was sequenced for a study of blood T cell repertoires in COVID-19. On the study more broadly: Researchers got acute and convalescent COVID-19 samples from the United States, Italy and Spain.

Per the original methods: Reference gene primer amplification gave nucleated cell count estimates. Generated by immunoSEQ multiplex PCR, the TCRdb table keeps only in-frame clones and is missing some. The D gene and trimming were derived from the DNA, and the V and J assignments and clone size from that table. Of 340,000 or so clones listed, 83% are singletons. CDR1 MNHEY and CDR2 SMNVEV come from the germline V gene (reference sequence). V lost 5 bases, J lost 2 bases, and 13 bases lay in between. CDR3 length: 14 residues. The J gene is TRBJ2-7, the V gene TRBV27; a weak D match, TRBD2 (5 bases). The TCR sequence derives from a man aged 30-40 years with active or convalescent COVID-19. Input material: peripheral blood. The CDR3 here is CASSAGLLAYEQYF. CDR3 DNA: TGTGCCAGCAGTGCGGGCCTCCTCGCCTACGAGCAGTACTTC.